The 20 T cell receptor beta chains in this list originate from one sample, sequenced in a study of blood T cell repertoires in COVID-19. Libraries were prepared by immunoSEQ multiplex PCR; TCRdb keeps only in-frame clonotypes and omits some of them. This repertoire shows over 150,000 clones, around four fifths found once; its top ten account for 2.5% to 3.5%. Specimen: peripheral blood. The receptors stem from a woman aged 55-69 years with acute or convalescent COVID-19.

The chain is built from TRBV30 and TRBJ1-5, with D unclear. Germline CDR1 reads GTSNPN; CDR2 reads SVGIG (reference sequence). Trimming left V 3 bases short and J 4 bases short, with 7 bases between. The CDR3 sequence is 12 residues long. The CDR3 DNA reads as TGTGCCTGGAGCGGTACGAATCAGCCCCAGCATTTT. It translates to CAWSGTNQPQHF. The complete variable domain, with remaining parts taken from reference TRBV30 and TRBJ1-5, reads SQTIHQWPATLVQPVGSPLSLECTVEGTSNPNLYWYRQAAGRGLQLLFYSVGIGQISSEVPQNLSASRPQDRQFILSSKKLLLSDSGFYLCAWSGTNQPQHFGDGTRLSIL.

The chain employs TRBV4-2 and TRBJ2-3, with 7 bases fitting TRBD1. CDR1 is LGHNA and CDR2 is YNFKEQ in the germline V gene. V was pared by 2 bases and J by 3 bases, with 5 bases of the junction left unmatched. The CDR3 totals 15 residues. CDR3 region: CASSQLEGATDTQYF. The CDR3 DNA reads as TGTGCCAGCAGCCAACTAGAGGGGGCAACAGATACGCAGTATTTT.

The CDR3 DNA follows: TGTGCCAGCAGCACACATGGGGACAGGGTTAGCTATGGCTACACCTTC. Protein sequence: CASSTHGDRVSYGYTF. This chain connects TRBV7-2 to TRBJ1-2, with 9 bases aligning to TRBD1. Germline loops: CDR1 SGHTA, CDR2 FQGNSA. The CDR3 totals 16 residues. The V and J ends lost 5 bases and 4 bases, in that order; junction bases with no gene match: 11.

DNA of the CDR3: TGCGCCAGCAGCCTTTGGGGCCAGAGCTCCTACAATGAGCAGTTCTTC. This encodes CASSLWGQSSYNEQFF. V is TRBV4-3 and J is TRBJ2-1, with TRBD1 as a possible D gene (5 bases). Germline assignment: CDR1 LGHNA and CDR2 YSLEER. V lost 4 bases and J 0 bases, leaving 13 bases between the germline ends. The CDR3 runs to 16 residues.

The chain combines TRBV5-1 with TRBJ2-2, with D hard to call. CDR1 SGHRS and CDR2 YFSETQ come from the germline V gene. The CDR3 runs 15 residues. V gave up 2 bases and J gave up 3 bases, with 11 bases separating them. CDR3 loop: CASSFADSDTGELFF. CDR3 bases: TGCGCCAGCAGCTTTGCCGACTCAGACACCGGGGAGCTGTTTTTT.

This sequence joins TRBV7-2 and TRBJ2-7; D unresolved. The CDR3 totals 14 residues. CDR1 and CDR2 from the germline V gene are SGHTA and FQGNSA. Trimming removed 5 bases from V and 0 bases from J, with 11 bases in between. The CDR3 sequence: CASSTFLSSYEQYF. The CDR3 DNA follows: TGTGCCAGCAGCACGTTTCTAAGCTCCTACGAGCAGTACTTC.

This chain links TRBV5-1 with TRBJ1-4; D might be TRBD1 (5 bases). Trimming removed 0 bases at V and 8 bases at J, with 11 bases between. In germline, CDR1 is SGHRS, CDR2 YFSETQ. The CDR3 has 14 residues. CDR3 sequence reads: CASSLGTSGEKLFF. CDR3 DNA: TGCGCCAGCAGCTTGGGGACATCAGGAGAAAAACTGTTTTTT.

The V and J genes are TRBV5-6 and TRBJ2-2; 12 bases agree with TRBD1. CDR3 size: 16 residues. Germline V CDR1 and CDR2: SGHDT, YYEEEE. The junction had 3 bases not matched to a gene; V was cut back by 1 base and J by 5 bases. CDR3 loop: CASSLWDRGLTGELFF. DNA for the CDR3: TGTGCCAGCAGCTTGTGGGACAGGGGGCTTACCGGGGAGCTGTTTTTT.

The J gene is TRBJ2-7, the V gene TRBV12-3 or TRBV12-4, with TRBD1 identical over 8 bases. The CDR3 length is 13 residues. Trimming cost V 5 bases and J 1 base; bases outside gene matches: 1. CDR3 nucleotide sequence: TGTGCCAGCAGTGACAGGGGATCCTACGAGCAGTACTTC. It yields the protein CASSDRGSYEQYF.

The chain combines TRBV19 with TRBJ1-2; 8 bases align to TRBD1. Germline lookup yields CDR1 LNHDA and CDR2 SQIVND (reference sequence). The CDR3 is 14 residues long. V was pared by 2 bases and J by 4 bases, with 3 bases of the junction left unmatched. CDR3 sequence (DNA): TGTGCCAGTAGTATAACAGGGGGATCCTATGGCTACACCTTC. Its protein product is CASSITGGSYGYTF.

V gene TRBV19 combines with J gene TRBJ2-1; 9 bases align to TRBD1. The CDR3 sequence is 16 residues long. CDR1 and CDR2 from the germline V gene are LNHDA and SQIVND (reference sequence). J was trimmed by 3 bases and V by 1 base; bases with no gene match: 4. The CDR3, as DNA: TGTGCCAGTAGTATAGCAACAGGGGGCCACTACAATGAGCAGTTCTTC. It codes for CASSIATGGHYNEQFF.

CDR3 coding DNA: TGCGCCAGTGCTAGGACACTGAACACTGAAGCTTTCTTT. Encoded protein: CASARTLNTEAFF. The chain links TRBV10-1 to TRBJ1-1; the D gene is possibly TRBD1 (5 bases). The CDR3 has 13 residues. V was trimmed by 9 bases and J by 0 bases, leaving 11 bases between them. The germline CDR1 and CDR2 sequences are WNHNN and SYGVQD (reference sequence).

Ten or more counts support this clone. The chain links TRBV10-1 to TRBJ2-2, with 7 bases aligning to TRBD2. Germline V gene data show CDR1 as WNHNN and CDR2 as SYGVQD (reference sequence). Germline trimming cut 2 bases from V and 5 bases from J; bases unmatched to any gene: 5. CDR3 length: 15 amino acids. The CDR3 protein is CASSEDFSGTGELFF. CDR3 DNA sequence: TGCGCCAGCAGTGAGGATTTTAGCGGGACCGGGGAGCTGTTTTTT.

The chain links TRBV5-4 to TRBJ1-1; D is perhaps TRBD1 (6 bases). Trimming took off 0 bases at V and 6 bases at J, with 18 bases between the two ends. Germline CDR1 and CDR2: SGHNT and YYREEE (reference sequence). This CDR3 comprises 16 residues. The CDR3 DNA follows: TGTGCCAGCAGCTTGGGGGCCCCGGGGACAAGGGCTGAAGCTTTCTTT. Translating it yields CASSLGAPGTRAEAFF. Combining the CDR3 with reference TRBV5-4 and TRBJ1-1 gives the whole variable domain ETGVTQSPTHLIKTRGQQVTLRCSSQSGHNTVSWYQQALGQGPQFIFQYYREEENGRGNFPPRFSGLQFPNYSSELNVNALELDDSALYLCASSLGAPGTRAEAFFGQGTRLTVV.

This rearrangement joins TRBV5-1 to TRBJ2-7; 10 bases line up with TRBD2. This CDR3 region has 16 residues. The V gene's germline CDR1 is SGHRS and CDR2 YFSETQ. V was pared by 3 bases and J by 3 bases, with 9 bases of the junction left unmatched. The CDR3 nucleotides are TGCGCCAGCAGCTATGGTACTAGCGGGACACGCTACGAGCAGTACTTC. Residues: CASSYGTSGTRYEQYF.

J is TRBJ1-4 and V is TRBV18; a weak D match, TRBD1 (5 bases). The CDR3 consists of 14 residues. The germline V gene encodes CDR1 KGHSH and CDR2 LQKENI. The V end lost 5 bases, the J end lost 8 bases, and 15 bases lay between the germline ends. CDR3 sequence reads: CASSSQSGREKLFF. In nucleotides, the CDR3 is TGTGCCAGCTCATCGCAATCAGGGCGAGAAAAACTGTTTTTT.

The chain carries TRBV5-6 and TRBJ1-2; D is possibly TRBD1 (5 bases). This CDR3 region has 14 residues. With 3 bases removed from V and 3 bases from J, the gap between germline ends came to 12 bases. Germline-derived CDR1 and CDR2 are SGHDT and YYEEEE. The CDR3 region is CASSSLTDYYGYTF. The CDR3 nucleotides are TGTGCCAGCAGCTCCTTGACAGACTACTATGGCTACACCTTC.

Here the CDR3 reads CAIRATAGTIRDDYTF. For the CDR3, the DNA is TGTGCCATCAGAGCCACCGCCGGGACAATAAGGGACGACTACACCTTC. The V and J genes are TRBV10-3 and TRBJ1-2, with D perhaps TRBD1 (6 bases). Trimming took 6 bases from V and 10 from J, leaving 27 bases between them. Germline V gene lookup returns CDR1 ENHRY and CDR2 SYGVKD. This CDR3 has 16 residues.

The rearrangement links TRBV5-4 to TRBJ2-5; the match to TRBD2 covers 12 bases. This CDR3 has 16 amino acids. The V and J ends lost 1 base and 4 bases, in that order; junction bases with no gene match: 5. CDR1 SGHNT and CDR2 YYREEE come from the germline V gene (reference sequence). CDR3 amino acids: CASSLPPSGGAETQYF. The DNA for the CDR3 is TGTGCCAGCAGCTTGCCCCCTAGCGGGGGGGCAGAGACCCAGTACTTC.

The rearrangement links TRBV11-3 to TRBJ2-7; 10 nucleotides line up with TRBD2. Germline-derived CDR1 and CDR2 are SGHNT and YENEEA. The CDR3 is made up of 13 amino acids. Trimming cost V 5 bases and J 4 bases; bases outside gene matches: 2. CDR3: CASSRTSGYEQYF. The CDR3 nucleotides read TGTGCCAGCAGCCGGACTAGCGGATACGAGCAGTACTTC.